One and the same sample provided the 23 T cell receptor beta chains below, sequenced in a study of patients and donors after allogeneic stem cell transplantation. TCRdb reprocessed the RT-PCR reads with MiXCR, giving one entry per CDR3 protein. The sample lists over 400,000 distinct CDR3 sequences, more than 15% occurring once. Sequenced: blood, either unsorted or a sorted T cell fraction (not recorded which). The receptors were gathered from a human donor who was either an allogeneic HSCT recipient or a stem cell or donor lymphocyte infusion donor (not recorded which). It is not recorded whose cells these are; they may come from a transplant donor.

The chain joins TRBV12-3 or TRBV12-4 to TRBJ2-1; weak D call: TRBD2 (7 bases). The V gene lost 3 bases and the J gene lost 6 bases, with 15 bases spanning the gap. CDR3 length: 15 residues. The CDR3: CASSFRGGAFNEQFF. The CDR3 region has the DNA TGTGCCAGCAGTTTCAGAGGGGGGGCTTTCAATGAGCAGTTCTTC.

This clonotype was seen more than once but under ten times. CDR3 DNA sequence: TGTGCCAGCTCAGCCGGGAGCACCTACGAGCAGTACTTC. Protein product: CASSAGSTYEQYF. The gene calls are TRBV18 and TRBJ2-7, with D perhaps matching TRBD2 (6 bases). Germline values: CDR1 KGHSH, CDR2 LQKENI. Trimming removed 5 bases from V and 2 bases from J, with 10 bases in between. The CDR3 is 13 amino acids.

The chain links TRBV27 to TRBJ2-3; D perhaps matches TRBD2 (5 bases). There are 16 residues in the CDR3. The germline V gene has CDR1 MNHEY and CDR2 SMNVEV (reference sequence). Trimming took off 6 bases at V and 3 bases at J, with 19 bases between the two ends. CDR3 sequence (DNA): TGTGCCAGCAGCCCTTGGCGAGGGAGAGGAACAGATACGCAGTATTTT. Its translation is CASSPWRGRGTDTQYF.

This clonotype was recorded a few times. The chain has TRBV5-1 and TRBJ2-7; 8 positions agree with TRBD1. The CDR3 is 14 amino acids. Germline V gene lookup returns CDR1 SGHRS and CDR2 YFSETQ. The junction had 6 bases not matched to a gene; V was cut back by 2 bases and J by 5 bases. CDR3 protein: CASSFDRGRNEQYF. The CDR3 DNA sequence: TGCGCCAGCAGCTTCGACAGGGGTCGCAACGAGCAGTACTTC.

The rearrangement uses TRBV4-3 and TRBJ2-3; D tentatively fits TRBD1 or TRBD2 (6 bases each). Trimming shortened V by 0 bases and J by 3 bases, and 13 bases separated the two germline ends. CDR3 length: 16 amino acids. CDR1 is LGHNA and CDR2 is YSLEER in the germline V gene. The CDR3 reads CASSQEPGGRTDTQYF. CDR3 DNA: TGCGCCAGCAGCCAAGAGCCCGGGGGCAGGACAGATACGCAGTATTTT.

The CDR3 nucleotides are TGTGCCAGCAGCCCACCGACAGGGTATCAGCCCCAGCATTTT. This translates into CASSPPTGYQPQHF. The rearrangement links TRBV6-1 to TRBJ1-5, with 7 bases aligning to TRBD1. Unmatched junction bases numbered 7, after V lost 6 bases and J lost 5 bases. CDR1 is MNHNS, CDR2 SASEGT, per germline. The CDR3 sequence is 14 residues long.

In its sample, this clonotype was seen a few times. The chain is built from TRBV21-1 and TRBJ2-7. TRBV21-1 has pseudogene status. The CDR3 is made up of 15 amino acids. For the CDR3, the DNA is TGTGCCAGCAGCAAAGGAGCAGCTGACAAGGACGAGCAGTACTTC. Protein sequence: CASSKGAADKDEQYF.

This chain connects TRBV3-1 to TRBJ2-1; the D is unclear. Germline lookup yields CDR1 LGHDT and CDR2 YNNKEL (reference sequence). This CDR3 comprises 13 residues. Trimming pared 4 bases from V and 6 bases from J, leaving 10 bases between. For the CDR3, the DNA is TGTGCCAGCAGCCTCTCTACCTGCAATGAGCAGTTCTTC. It specifies CASSLSTCNEQFF.

This clonotype was counted many times. The genes are TRBV7-9 and TRBJ2-7, with D possibly being TRBD2 (5 bases). The CDR3 is 12 residues long. Germline-derived CDR1 and CDR2 are SEHNR and FQNEAQ (reference sequence). V was clipped by 5 bases and J by 2 bases, with 7 bases between them. The CDR3 DNA sequence: TGTGCCAGCAGCCGAGGGACCTACGAGCAGTACTTC. This gives the protein CASSRGTYEQYF.

This chain links TRBV3-1 with TRBJ2-7; D is perhaps TRBD1 (5 bases). The CDR3 totals 15 residues. Germline loops: CDR1 LGHDT, CDR2 YNNKEL (reference sequence). V shed 4 bases and J shed 5 bases, with 18 bases lying between them. The CDR3 loop reads CASSPPFRPGNEQYF. DNA for the CDR3: TGTGCCAGCAGCCCTCCTTTCCGGCCAGGGAACGAGCAGTACTTC.

This CDR3 is CASSSSGTGTKTQYF. DNA of the CDR3: TGTGCCAGCAGTTCCTCCGGGACAGGTACGAAGACCCAGTACTTC. This chain joins TRBV28 and TRBJ2-5; 8 bases map to TRBD1. Germline V gene sequence: CDR1 MDHEN, CDR2 SYDVKM. The CDR3 contains 15 residues. J was trimmed by 6 bases and V by 4 bases; bases with no gene match: 10.

At least ten counts were recorded for this clonotype. V is TRBV12-3 or TRBV12-4 and J is TRBJ1-5; D is unclear. The CDR3 is made up of 14 amino acids. V lost 3 bases and J lost 7, with 13 bases in between. The CDR3 is CASSLRGEGQPQHF. The CDR3 DNA follows: TGTGCCAGCAGTTTGCGGGGAGAAGGCCAGCCCCAGCATTTT.

J is TRBJ1-5 and V is TRBV6-1; TRBD1 matches 12 bases. From germline, CDR1 is MNHNS and CDR2 SASEGT. This CDR3 comprises 17 residues. J gave up 7 bases and V 6 bases, and 13 bases lay outside the gene matches. This chain's CDR3 is CASSPLRDRGLRQPQHF. The CDR3 region has the DNA TGTGCCAGCAGCCCTCTCCGGGACAGGGGGCTCCGGCAGCCCCAGCATTTT.

In its sample, this clonotype was seen a few times. V and J are TRBV24-1 and TRBJ2-5, with 9 bases matching TRBD1. This CDR3 contains 18 residues. V lost 1 base and J lost 4; bases outside the gene matches: 12. Germline CDR1 and CDR2: KGHDR and SFDVKD. CDR3 sequence (DNA): TGTGCCACCAGTGATTTTGGCTTGGGACAGGGAATCGGAGAGACCCAGTACTTC. This sequence encodes CATSDFGLGQGIGETQYF.

This clonotype showed up just a few times. V is TRBV2 and J is TRBJ2-2; the D gene is possibly TRBD1 (6 bases). CDR1 and CDR2 (germline): SNHLY, FYNNEI. The CDR3 is made up of 15 amino acids. The V end was cut by 4 bases, the J end by 4 bases, with 13 bases between. CDR3 residues: CASSGRGSSTGELFF. The CDR3 DNA reads TGTGCCAGCAGTGGCAGGGGCTCGAGCACCGGGGAGCTGTTTTTT.

This chain connects TRBV6-5 to TRBJ1-1; D may be TRBD1 (6 bases). This CDR3 contains 13 residues. Per the germline V gene, CDR1 is MNHEY and CDR2 is SVGAGI. V was pared by 1 base and J by 7 bases, with 10 bases between. The CDR3 DNA reads TGTGCCAGCAGTTACTTAACAGGGAATGAAGCTTTCTTT. Protein sequence: CASSYLTGNEAFF.

The V call is TRBV7-6, the J call TRBJ1-1; 9 bases are a match to TRBD1. The germline gives CDR1 SGHVS, CDR2 FNYEAQ. The CDR3 totals 13 residues. Losses at the gene ends were 5 bases for V and 7 bases for J; bases not matched to a gene: 5. CDR3 loop: CASSPWTGVEAFF. CDR3 nucleotide sequence: TGTGCCAGCAGCCCGTGGACAGGGGTTGAAGCTTTCTTT.

This clonotype was counted between two and nine times. The CDR3 nucleotides read TGTGCCTGGAGCAAAGGACCAGGGCAGCAGTACTTC. Translated: CAWSKGPGQQYF. The chain links TRBV30 to TRBJ2-7; D is possibly TRBD1 (5 bases). The CDR3 extends over 12 amino acids. The V and J ends lost 3 bases and 8 bases respectively, with 14 bases between them. Germline values: CDR1 GTSNPN, CDR2 SVGIG (reference sequence). The full variable domain, its missing parts supplied by reference TRBV30 and TRBJ2-7, is SQTIHQWPATLVQPVGSPLSLECTVEGTSNPNLYWYRQAAGRGLQLLFYSVGIGQISSEVPQNLSASRPQDRQFILSSKKLLLSDSGFYLCAWSKGPGQQYFGPGTRLTVT.

This clonotype was picked up a small number of times. The chain joins TRBV30 to TRBJ2-7; the D is unclear. CDR1 is GTSNPN and CDR2 is SVGIG in the germline V gene (reference sequence). The CDR3 is 12 amino acids. V was clipped by 3 bases and J by 9 bases, with 15 bases between them. The CDR3 is CAWSPSPVGQYF. The CDR3 DNA is TGTGCCTGGAGCCCCTCCCCGGTAGGGCAGTACTTC.

This clonotype was counted a few times. Germline is not matched at one junction end, which may reflect a read error. CDR3 amino acids: CASSSGGRGRVGF. Written as DNA, the CDR3 is TGTGCCAGCAGTTCGGGGGGGAGGGGGCGCGTGGGGTTT. The chain combines TRBV12-3 or TRBV12-4 with TRBJ1-1; TRBD1 agrees at 7 bases. This CDR3 is 13 amino acids long.

The J gene is TRBJ1-2, the V gene TRBV27; D is unclear. The CDR3 is 13 amino acids. Germline-derived CDR1 and CDR2 are MNHEY and SMNVEV (reference sequence). Trimming shortened V by 5 bases and J by 9 bases, and 16 bases separated the two germline ends. The chain's CDR3 is CASSPSVGRSYTF. In DNA form, the CDR3 reads TGTGCCAGCAGTCCGTCGGTCGGACGCAGCTACACCTTC.

The chain couples TRBV15 to TRBJ1-1; TRBD1 is a possible D gene (6 bases). The CDR3 sequence is 16 residues long. Germline loops: CDR1 LNHNV, CDR2 YYDKDF (reference sequence). V lost 0 bases, J lost 1 base, and 12 bases lay in between. DNA of the CDR3: TGTGCCACCAGCAGAGATGGGGGCAGGCCGAACACTGAAGCTTTCTTT. Its translation: CATSRDGGRPNTEAFF.

This clonotype was seen repeatedly, ten times or more. CDR3 in DNA: TGCGCCAGCAGCTTTCCTTCCGGGACGGCTAACTATGGCTACACCTTC. Its protein is CASSFPSGTANYGYTF. The V gene is TRBV5-1, the J gene TRBJ1-2; tentatively, D is TRBD1 (5 bases). Trimming took off 2 bases at V and 0 bases at J, with 14 bases between the two ends. Germline V gene sequence: CDR1 SGHRS, CDR2 YFSETQ. The CDR3 is 16 residues long.